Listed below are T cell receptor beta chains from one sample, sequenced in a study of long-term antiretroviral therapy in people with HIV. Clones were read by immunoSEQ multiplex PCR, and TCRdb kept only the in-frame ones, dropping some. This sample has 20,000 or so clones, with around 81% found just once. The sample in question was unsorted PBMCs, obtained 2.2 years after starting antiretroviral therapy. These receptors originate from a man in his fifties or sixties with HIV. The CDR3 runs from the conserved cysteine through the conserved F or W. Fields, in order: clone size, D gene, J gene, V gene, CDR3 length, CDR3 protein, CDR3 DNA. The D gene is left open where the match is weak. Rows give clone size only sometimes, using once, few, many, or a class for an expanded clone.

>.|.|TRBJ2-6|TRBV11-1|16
CASSLALGTGANVLTF
TGTGCCAGCAGCTTAGCGCTAGGGACCGGGGCCAACGTCCTGACTTTC
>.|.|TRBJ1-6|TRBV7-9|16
CASSRRRSSYNSPLHF
TGTGCCAGCAGCCGCCGACGGAGCTCCTATAATTCACCCCTCCACTTT
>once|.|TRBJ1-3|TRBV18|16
CASSPTAGRSGNTIYF
TGTGCCAGCTCACCCACGGCCGGTAGATCTGGAAACACCATATATTTT
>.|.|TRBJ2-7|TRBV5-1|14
CASSIRQGRGEQYF
TGCGCCAGCAGCATCCGACAGGGGAGGGGCGAGCAGTACTTC
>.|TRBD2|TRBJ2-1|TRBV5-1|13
CASSSGLAGEQFF
TGCGCCAGCAGCTCCGGACTAGCGGGGGAGCAGTTCTTC
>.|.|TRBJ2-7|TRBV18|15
CASSPISGALDEQYF
TGTGCCAGCTCACCAATTTCGGGAGCTCTGGACGAGCAGTACTTC
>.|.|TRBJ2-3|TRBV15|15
CATSRGRGSSDTQYF
TGTGCCACCAGCAGGGGAAGGGGATCTTCAGATACGCAGTATTTT
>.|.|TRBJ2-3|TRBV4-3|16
CASSYTWQGSTDTQYF
TGCGCCAGCAGCTATACTTGGCAGGGAAGCACAGATACGCAGTATTTT
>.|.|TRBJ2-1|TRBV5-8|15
CASSLWQGVNNEQFF
TGTGCCAGCAGCTTGTGGCAGGGTGTAAACAATGAGCAGTTCTTC
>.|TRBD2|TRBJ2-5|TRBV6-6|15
CASSYPQTSGAAQYF
TGTGCCAGCAGTTACCCCCAGACTAGCGGGGCAGCCCAGTACTTC
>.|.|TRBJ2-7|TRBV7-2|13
CASSSGTSYEQYF
TGTGCCAGCAGTTCCGGGACTTCCTACGAGCAGTACTTC
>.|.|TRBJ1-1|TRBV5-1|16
CASSVQTGTYNTEAFF
TGCGCCAGCAGCGTACAAACCGGGACGTACAACACTGAAGCTTTCTTT
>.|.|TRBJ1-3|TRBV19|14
CASSQHGSGNTIYF
TGTGCCAGTAGTCAACACGGCTCTGGAAACACCATATATTTT
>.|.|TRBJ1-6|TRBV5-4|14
CASSLGQYNSPLHF
TGTGCCAGCAGCTTGGGACAGTATAATTCACCCCTCCACTTT
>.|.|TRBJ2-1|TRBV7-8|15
CASSLERALHNEQFF
TGTGCCAGCAGCTTAGAAAGAGCCCTTCACAATGAGCAGTTCTTC
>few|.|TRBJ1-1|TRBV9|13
CASSPQPGGKAFF
TGTGCCAGCAGCCCTCAACCGGGGGGAAAAGCTTTCTTT